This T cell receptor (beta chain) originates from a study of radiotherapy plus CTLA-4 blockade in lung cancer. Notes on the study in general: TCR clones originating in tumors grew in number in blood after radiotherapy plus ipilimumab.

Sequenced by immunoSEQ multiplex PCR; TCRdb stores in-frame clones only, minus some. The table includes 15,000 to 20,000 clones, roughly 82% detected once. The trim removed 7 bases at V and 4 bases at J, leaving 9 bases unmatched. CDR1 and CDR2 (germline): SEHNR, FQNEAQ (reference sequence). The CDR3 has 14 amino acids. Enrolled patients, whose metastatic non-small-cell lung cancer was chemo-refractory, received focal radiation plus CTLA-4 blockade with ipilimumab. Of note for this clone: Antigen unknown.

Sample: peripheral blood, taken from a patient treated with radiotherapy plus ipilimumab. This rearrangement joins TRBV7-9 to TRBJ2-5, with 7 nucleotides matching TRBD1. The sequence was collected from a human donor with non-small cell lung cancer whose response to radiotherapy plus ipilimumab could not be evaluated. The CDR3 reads CASIPDRDRETQYF. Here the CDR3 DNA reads TGTGCCAGCATCCCAGACAGGGATCGAGAGACCCAGTACTTC.